These 22 T cell receptor beta chains were all obtained from the same sample, sequenced in a study of blood T cell repertoires in COVID-19. Sequenced by immunoSEQ multiplex PCR; TCRdb stores in-frame clones only, minus some. The table has around 59,000 clones, around 82% seen once. The sequencing input was peripheral blood. The receptors originated from a man aged 55 to 69 with acute or convalescent COVID-19.

V usage is TRBV18 and J usage is TRBJ1-3, with D perhaps matching TRBD1 (5 bases). Germline CDR1 is KGHSH and CDR2 is LQKENI. Trimming cost V 3 bases and J 2 bases, with 11 bases left between them. CDR3 size: 15 residues. CDR3 sequence (DNA): TGTGCCAGCTCACCGAGAAGCAGGGCTGGAAACACCATATATTTT. As protein: CASSPRSRAGNTIYF. Based on the CDR3 plus reference TRBV18 and TRBJ1-3, the full variable domain is NAGVMQNPRHLVRRRGQEARLRCSPMKGHSHVYWYRQLPEEGLKFMVYLQKENIIDESGMPKERFSAEFPKEGPSILRIQQVVRGDSAAYFCASSPRSRAGNTIYFGEGSWLTVV.

The chain uses TRBV9 and TRBJ1-2; 7 nucleotides align to TRBD1. Trimming at V came to 3 bases and at J to 12 bases, leaving 2 bases not matched to a gene. The CDR3 consists of 10 residues. CDR1 is SGDLS, CDR2 YYNGEE, per germline. The CDR3 nucleotides are TGTGCCAGCAGCGCGGGACAGCACACCTTC. Translating gives CASSAGQHTF.

CDR3 DNA sequence: TGTGCCATCAGTGCTCAGGGTCTGAACACTGAAGCTTTCTTT. It is translated as CAISAQGLNTEAFF. The J gene is TRBJ1-1, the V gene TRBV10-3; TRBD1 is a possible D gene (5 bases). The V gene's germline CDR1 is ENHRY and CDR2 SYGVKD. The germline V and J ends were trimmed by 4 bases and 0 bases, with 9 bases remaining between them. The CDR3 has 14 amino acids.

The chain has TRBV5-8 and TRBJ1-5; 7 bases are shared with TRBD1. The CDR3 runs to 18 residues. J gave up 6 bases and V 3 bases, and 18 bases lay outside the gene matches. Germline V CDR1 and CDR2: SGHTS, YDEGEE. The CDR3 protein is CASSSTYWDRAFGQPQHF. The CDR3 region has the DNA TGTGCCAGCAGCTCAACCTACTGGGACAGAGCTTTCGGTCAGCCCCAGCATTTT.

This clone was seen a few times. This rearrangement joins TRBV30 to TRBJ2-7; 8 bases match TRBD2. Germline assignment: CDR1 GTSNPN and CDR2 SVGIG (reference sequence). V trimming: 2 bases; J trimming: 0 bases; junction bases outside the gene matches: 6. The CDR3 loop spans 15 amino acids. The CDR3: CAWSTGRGVSYEQYF. The CDR3 coding sequence is TGTGCCTGGAGTACCGGGAGGGGGGTCTCCTACGAGCAGTACTTC.

This clone has only a few counts. The gene calls are TRBV9 and TRBJ2-1; weak D call: TRBD2 (6 bases). Trimming stripped 2 bases from V and 5 bases from J, with 11 bases between. CDR1 and CDR2 from the germline V gene are SGDLS and YYNGEE. The CDR3 contains 14 residues. In DNA form, the CDR3 reads TGTGCCAGCAGCGTTAGCGGCACGAACAATGAGCAGTTCTTC. This sequence encodes CASSVSGTNNEQFF. The variable domain in full, with the rest retrieved from reference TRBV9 and TRBJ2-1, is DSGVTQTPKHLITATGQRVTLRCSPRSGDLSVYWYQQSLDQGLQFLIQYYNGEERAKGNILERFSAQQFPDLHSELNLSSLELGDSALYFCASSVSGTNNEQFFGPGTRLTVL.

This chain uses TRBV6-6 with TRBJ2-7, with TRBD1 matching 9 bases. CDR1 MNHNY and CDR2 SVGAGI come from the germline V gene (reference sequence). CDR3 length: 14 residues. V was clipped by 8 bases and J by 3 bases; unmatched bases: 8. CDR3 in DNA: TGTGCCAGCTCTCCGGGGACAGGGTTCTACGAGCAGTACTTC. Amino acids: CASSPGTGFYEQYF.

The CDR3 DNA follows: TGTGCCAGCAGCGCCTGGGGGACAGCTAACACTGAAGCTTTCTTT. Protein: CASSAWGTANTEAFF. The rearrangement links TRBV9 to TRBJ1-1; 7 nucleotides align to TRBD1. Trimming at V came to 3 bases and at J to 2 bases, leaving 7 bases not matched to a gene. The germline gives CDR1 SGDLS, CDR2 YYNGEE. The CDR3 loop spans 15 amino acids.

This clone was detected only a few times. The genes are TRBV5-8 and TRBJ1-3, with D hard to call. CDR3 length: 13 amino acids. Germline V gene lookup returns CDR1 SGHTS and CDR2 YDEGEE. Between the trimmed V and J ends, which lost 7 bases and 0 bases, there was a span of 8 bases. The CDR3 region is CASWRSSGNTIYF. The CDR3 coding sequence is TGTGCCAGCTGGAGGAGCTCTGGAAACACCATATATTTT. Using reference TRBV5-8 and TRBJ1-3 for the parts outside the CDR3, the full variable domain is EAGVTQSPTHLIKTRGQQATLRCSPISGHTSVYWYQQALGLGLQFLLWYDEGEERNRGNFPPRFSGRQFPNYSSELNVNALELEDSALYLCASWRSSGNTIYFGEGSWLTVV.

This chain connects TRBV15 to TRBJ2-1, with 7 bases that match TRBD2. V lost 1 base to trimming and J lost 9 bases; unmatched junction nucleotides: 3. Germline V gene sequence: CDR1 LNHNV, CDR2 YYDKDF (reference sequence). This CDR3 is built from 13 residues. The CDR3 sequence is CATSRGLAIEQFF. CDR3 in DNA: TGTGCCACCAGCAGAGGACTAGCCATTGAGCAGTTCTTC.

This clone showed up just a few times. The chain has TRBV19 and TRBJ2-7; the match to TRBD1 covers 9 bases. V shed 7 bases and J 3 bases; nucleotides not matched to a gene: 4. This CDR3 has 13 amino acids. Germline V lookup: CDR1 LNHDA, CDR2 SQIVND (reference sequence). The CDR3 protein is CASKGQGFYEQYF. The CDR3 DNA follows: TGTGCCAGTAAGGGACAGGGCTTCTACGAGCAGTACTTC.

The V and J genes are TRBV2 and TRBJ2-3; the match to TRBD2 covers 12 bases. V shed 6 bases, J shed 4 bases, and the junction held 5 bases outside the gene matches. Germline V gene data show CDR1 as SNHLY and CDR2 as FYNNEI. This CDR3 region has 15 residues. CDR3: CASRPSGGESDTQYF. The CDR3 DNA reads as TGTGCCAGCAGACCTAGCGGGGGGGAGTCAGATACGCAGTATTTT.

The rearrangement joins TRBV19 to TRBJ2-2; 8 positions agree with TRBD1. CDR3 size: 16 residues. Per germline, CDR1 LNHDA and CDR2 SQIVND (reference sequence). With V trimmed by 6 bases and J by 3 bases, 9 bases remained unmatched. The CDR3 sequence: CASRNRQQGDTGELFF. Written as DNA, the CDR3 is TGTGCCAGTAGGAACCGCCAACAGGGGGACACCGGGGAGCTGTTTTTT.

The chain couples TRBV18 to TRBJ1-2, with a weak D call TRBD1 (6 bases). CDR1 is KGHSH and CDR2 is LQKENI in the germline V gene. The CDR3 totals 17 residues. V lost 2 bases and J lost 5, with 21 bases in between. CDR3 in DNA: TGTGCCAGCTCACCAACCGACACCGGGACAATGGGGTATGGCTACACCTTC. Translation: CASSPTDTGTMGYGYTF.

This chain links TRBV27 with TRBJ2-2; TRBD2 matches 8 bases. J was trimmed by 7 bases and V by 7 bases; bases with no gene match: 14. CDR3 length: 16 residues. From germline, CDR1 is MNHEY and CDR2 SMNVEV (reference sequence). Here the CDR3 DNA reads TGTGCCAGCAAGTTCAGCGGGGGCGGGGGGTACGGGGAGCTGTTTTTT. This gives the protein CASKFSGGGGYGELFF.

This clone has only a few counts. The CDR3 coding sequence is TGTGCCAGCAGTCCTGGGGGGGGTTTTCATTCACCCCTCCACTTT. It encodes CASSPGGGFHSPLHF. The gene calls are TRBV28 and TRBJ1-6; maybe TRBD1 (5 bases). The V end was cut by 5 bases, the J end by 8 bases, with 16 bases between. The CDR3 is 15 residues long. Germline lookup yields CDR1 MDHEN and CDR2 SYDVKM.

This rearrangement joins TRBV3-1 (or the pseudogene TRBV3-2) to TRBJ2-2; D gene uncertain. The germline V and J ends were trimmed by 2 bases and 6 bases, with 10 bases remaining between them. Germline V CDR1 and CDR2: LGHDT, YNNKEL (reference sequence). CDR3 length equals 14 residues. The CDR3, as DNA: TGTGCCAGCAGCCAAAATAGTAAATCCGGGGAGCTGTTTTTT. Translated: CASSQNSKSGELFF.

This rearrangement joins TRBV5-1 to TRBJ2-3; 8 bases are shared with TRBD2. Germline loops: CDR1 SGHRS, CDR2 YFSETQ. Losses at the gene ends were 0 bases for V and 4 bases for J; bases not matched to a gene: 4. There are 15 residues in the CDR3. The DNA for the CDR3 is TGCGCCAGCAGCTTGGGGGGGACTAGGTCAGATACGCAGTATTTT. It translates to CASSLGGTRSDTQYF.

This rearrangement joins TRBV30 to TRBJ1-1; weak D call: TRBD1 (5 bases). The V end was cut by 5 bases, the J end by 2 bases, with 21 bases between. Germline lookup yields CDR1 GTSNPN and CDR2 SVGIG (reference sequence). There are 16 residues in the CDR3. The DNA for the CDR3 is TGTGCCTGGCGCCACCCCCCGGGGGGGAGAAACACTGAAGCTTTCTTT. It yields the protein CAWRHPPGGRNTEAFF.

The chain joins TRBV5-1 to TRBJ2-5; 8 bases match TRBD2. The V gene's germline CDR1 is SGHRS and CDR2 YFSETQ. V shed 2 bases and J 4 bases; nucleotides not matched to a gene: 4. The CDR3 extends over 14 amino acids. Written as DNA, the CDR3 is TGCGCCAGCAGCTTCGGGAGGGGGAGAGAGACCCAGTACTTC. Translated: CASSFGRGRETQYF.

This chain connects TRBV27 to TRBJ1-1; 7 nucleotides line up with TRBD1. Germline V gene data show CDR1 as MNHEY and CDR2 as SMNVEV (reference sequence). Trimming cost V 6 bases and J 4 bases; bases outside gene matches: 11. The CDR3 contains 15 residues. Written as DNA, the CDR3 is TGTGCCAGCAGCCGAAATCCTTCAGGGGGCACTGAAGCTTTCTTT. Protein product: CASSRNPSGGTEAFF.

CDR3 sequence: CASSSGGTGAYGYTF. CDR3 nucleotide sequence: TGTGCCAGCAGCTCAGGGGGGACAGGGGCCTATGGCTACACCTTC. The rearrangement uses TRBV9 and TRBJ1-2; the match to TRBD1 covers 10 bases. J lost 4 bases, V lost 4 bases, and 7 bases had no gene match. CDR3 length: 15 residues. The germline CDR1 and CDR2 sequences are SGDLS and YYNGEE. Full variable domain (outside the CDR3, taken from reference TRBV9 and TRBJ1-2): DSGVTQTPKHLITATGQRVTLRCSPRSGDLSVYWYQQSLDQGLQFLIQYYNGEERAKGNILERFSAQQFPDLHSELNLSSLELGDSALYFCASSSGGTGAYGYTFGSGTRLTVV.